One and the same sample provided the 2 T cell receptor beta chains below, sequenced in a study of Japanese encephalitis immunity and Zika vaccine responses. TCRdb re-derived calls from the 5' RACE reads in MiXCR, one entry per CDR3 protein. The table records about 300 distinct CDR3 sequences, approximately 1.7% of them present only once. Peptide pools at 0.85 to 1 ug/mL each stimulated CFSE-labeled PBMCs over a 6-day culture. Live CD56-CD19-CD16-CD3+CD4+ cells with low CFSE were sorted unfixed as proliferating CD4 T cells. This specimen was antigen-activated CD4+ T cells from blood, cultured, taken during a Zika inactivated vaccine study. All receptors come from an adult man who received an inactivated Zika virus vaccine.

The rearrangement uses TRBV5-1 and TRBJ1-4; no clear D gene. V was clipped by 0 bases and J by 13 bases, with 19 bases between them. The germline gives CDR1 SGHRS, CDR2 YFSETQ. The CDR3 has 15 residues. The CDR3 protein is CASSLGGTRGQGLFF. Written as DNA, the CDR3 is TGCGCCAGCAGCTTGGGCGGCACTCGCGGCCAAGGACTGTTTTTT.

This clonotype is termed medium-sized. The CDR3 loop is CASRTGTRLFSTDTQYF. In DNA form, the CDR3 reads TGCGCCAGCAGAACCGGGACTAGGCTCTTTTCCACAGATACGCAGTATTTT. The chain links TRBV5-1 to TRBJ2-3; 8 nucleotides match TRBD2. Germline V lookup: CDR1 SGHRS, CDR2 YFSETQ. The trim removed 5 bases at V and 2 bases at J, leaving 13 bases unmatched. The CDR3 spans 17 residues. The variable domain in full, with the rest retrieved from reference TRBV5-1 and TRBJ2-3, is KAGVTQTPRYLIKTRGQQVTLSCSPISGHRSVSWYQQTPGQGLQFLFEYFSETQRNKGNFPGRFSGRQFSNSRSEMNVSTLELGDSALYLCASRTGTRLFSTDTQYFGPGTRLTVL.